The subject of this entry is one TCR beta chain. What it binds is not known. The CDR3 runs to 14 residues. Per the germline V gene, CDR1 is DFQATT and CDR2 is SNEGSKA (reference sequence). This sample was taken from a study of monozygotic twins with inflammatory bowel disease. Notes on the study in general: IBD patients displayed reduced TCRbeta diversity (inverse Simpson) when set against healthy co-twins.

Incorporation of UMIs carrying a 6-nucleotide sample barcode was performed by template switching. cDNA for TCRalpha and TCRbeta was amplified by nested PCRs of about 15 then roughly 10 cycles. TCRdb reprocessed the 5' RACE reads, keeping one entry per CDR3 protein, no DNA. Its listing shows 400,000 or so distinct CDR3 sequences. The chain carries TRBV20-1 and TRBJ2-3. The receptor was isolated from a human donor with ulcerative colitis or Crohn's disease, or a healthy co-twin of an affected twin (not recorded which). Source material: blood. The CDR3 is CSARGSNFTDTQYF.